The T cell receptor beta chain under discussion was sequenced for a study of cytomegalovirus exposure and HLA in healthy donors. Findings and caveats of the study: The majority of CMV-associated TCR beta chains were reported as apparently HLA-restricted in a later analysis. Further analysis, carried out later, found HLA-associated TCR beta chains more clonally expanded than equally common other chains.

PCR primers comprised 60 Vbeta and 13 Jbeta primers. Using immunoSEQ multiplex PCR, the repertoire was profiled, and TCRdb retains in-frame clones only, with some absent. This sample has roughly 120,000 clones, with about 76% found just once. Notes on this clone: Its specificity is not known. A read error may produce the germline difference seen at one junction end.

Germline-derived CDR1 and CDR2 are LNHDA and SQIVND (reference sequence). This CDR3 region has 14 residues. Participants comprised healthy donors of bone marrow. The sequenced material came from PBMCs. V gene TRBV19 combines with J gene TRBJ1-2, with 10 bases matching TRBD1. The TCR comes from a young man in good health and CMV-seropositive. The CDR3 nucleotides read TGTGCCAGTACGAGGGACAGGGGTTTCTATGGCTACCCCTTC. Its protein product is CASTRDRGFYGYPF.